The clone carrying this T cell receptor beta chain was recorded many times. Its antigen is unidentified. In the library, individual cDNA molecules carried attached unique molecular identifiers. TCRdb reprocessed the 5' RACE reads via MiXCR and lists one record per CDR3 protein. The sample yields 60,000 or so distinct CDR3 sequences, roughly 9% seen once. V lost 7 bases to trimming and J lost 3 bases; unmatched junction nucleotides: 7. The CDR3 is made up of 14 amino acids. Germline CDR1 reads SGHRS; CDR2 reads YFSETQ. This record belongs to a study of early T cells in non-severe SARS-CoV-2 infection. Study summary: Chains stayed unpaired after sequencing of bulk RNA from unsorted whole blood.

General study points: Database matching using VDJdb favored anti-spike CD8 responses, with private and CD4 specificities left missing.

J is TRBJ2-3 and V is TRBV5-1; 8 nucleotides align to TRBD2. The sequenced sample consisted of whole blood. This clonotype originated in an adult who was a healthcare worker with PCR-confirmed SARS-CoV-2 infection or an uninfected control (not recorded which). The CDR3 nucleotides read TGCGCCAGCCGGGGGGGTCTGTTAACAGATACGCAGTATTTT. Translating it yields CASRGGLLTDTQYF.